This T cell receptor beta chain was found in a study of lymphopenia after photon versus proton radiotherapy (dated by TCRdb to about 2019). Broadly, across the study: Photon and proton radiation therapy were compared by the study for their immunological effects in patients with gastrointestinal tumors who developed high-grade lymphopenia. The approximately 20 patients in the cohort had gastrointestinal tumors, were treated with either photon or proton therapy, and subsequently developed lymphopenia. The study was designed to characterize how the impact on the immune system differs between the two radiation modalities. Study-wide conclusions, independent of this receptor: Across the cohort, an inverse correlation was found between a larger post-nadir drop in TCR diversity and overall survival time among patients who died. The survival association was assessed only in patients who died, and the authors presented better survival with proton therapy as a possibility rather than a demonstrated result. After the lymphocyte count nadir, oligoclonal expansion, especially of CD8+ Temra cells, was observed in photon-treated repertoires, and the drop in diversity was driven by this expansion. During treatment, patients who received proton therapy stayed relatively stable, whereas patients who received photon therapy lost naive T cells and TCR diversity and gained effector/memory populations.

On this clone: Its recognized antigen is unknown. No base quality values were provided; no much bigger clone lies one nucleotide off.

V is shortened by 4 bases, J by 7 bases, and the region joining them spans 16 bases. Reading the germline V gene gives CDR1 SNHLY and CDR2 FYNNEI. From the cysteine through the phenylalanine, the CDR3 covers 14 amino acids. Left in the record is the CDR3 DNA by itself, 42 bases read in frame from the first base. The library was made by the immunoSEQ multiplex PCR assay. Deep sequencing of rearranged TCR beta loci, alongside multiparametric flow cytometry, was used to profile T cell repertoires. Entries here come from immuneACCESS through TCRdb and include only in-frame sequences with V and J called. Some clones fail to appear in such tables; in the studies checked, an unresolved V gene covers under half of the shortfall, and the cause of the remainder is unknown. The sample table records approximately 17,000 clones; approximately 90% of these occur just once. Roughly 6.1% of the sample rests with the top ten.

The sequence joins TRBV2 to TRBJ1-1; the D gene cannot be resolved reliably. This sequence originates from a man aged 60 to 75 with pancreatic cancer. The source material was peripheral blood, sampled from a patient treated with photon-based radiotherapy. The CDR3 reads CASSVQRDASEAFF. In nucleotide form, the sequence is TGTGCCAGCAGTGTACAGAGGGATGCTAGTGAAGCTTTCTTT.